A selection of T cell receptor beta chains follows, all from one sample in a study of blood T cell repertoires in COVID-19. TCRdb's table, derived via immunoSEQ multiplex PCR, lists solely in-frame clones and lacks some. Altogether roughly 100,000 clones are present, 76% being singletons, with the ten largest covering over 6%. The sample taken for sequencing was peripheral blood. These receptors all come from a man between 70 and 80 years old with acute or convalescent COVID-19. CDR3s include the opening cysteine and the closing phenylalanine or tryptophan. A D gene is named only where the DNA matches it firmly. Rows may omit the clone size; those that give it use once, few, many or a size class.

size	D	V	J	CDR3	DNA
many	TRBD2	TRBV5-1	TRBJ2-1	CASSPDPLGTSNEQFF	TGCGCCAGCAGCCCAGACCCCCTTGGGACTAGCAATGAGCAGTTCTTC
large	TRBD2	TRBV7-8	TRBJ2-1	CASSPRQGHGLAGGRNEQFF	TGTGCCAGCAGCCCGCGACAGGGTCACGGACTAGCGGGGGGAAGGAATGAGCAGTTCTTC
-	-	TRBV10-3	TRBJ2-1	CAISGGDEQFF	TGTGCCATCAGTGGGGGGGATGAGCAGTTCTTC
-	-	TRBV18	TRBJ1-1	CASSPGLSNTEAFF	TGTGCCAGCTCTCCTGGGCTTTCGAACACTGAAGCTTTCTTT
-	-	TRBV6-5	TRBJ1-6	CASSYSRTVHSPLHF	TGTGCCAGCAGTTACTCGCGGACAGTACATTCACCCCTCCACTTT
once	-	TRBV6-4	TRBJ2-2	CASSGTDSRNTGELFF	TGTGCCAGCAGTGGCACGGACAGCCGGAACACCGGGGAGCTGTTTTTT
once	-	TRBV10-3	TRBJ1-2	CAISAGASGTSTNYGYTF	TGTGCCATCAGTGCTGGGGCGTCAGGAACAAGCACTAACTATGGCTACACCTTC
-	TRBD2	TRBV9	TRBJ2-1	CASSVAGGFNNEQFF	TGTGCCAGCAGCGTAGCGGGGGGGTTCAACAATGAGCAGTTCTTC
-	-	TRBV2	TRBJ1-4	CASQRGTNEKLFF	TGTGCCAGCCAGAGAGGCACTAATGAAAAACTGTTTTTT
few	-	TRBV3-1/TRBV3-2	TRBJ1-1	CASSQAGGLTEAFF	TGTGCCAGCAGCCAAGCGGGGGGCCTCACTGAAGCTTTCTTT
-	TRBD1	TRBV5-1	TRBJ2-3	CASSRRTGETDTQYF	TGCGCCAGCAGCCGTCGGACAGGGGAAACAGATACGCAGTATTTT
-	TRBD1	TRBV5-1	TRBJ1-1	CASSPAPGQGGTEAFF	TGCGCCAGCAGCCCGGCGCCGGGACAGGGGGGAACTGAAGCTTTCTTT
-	TRBD1	TRBV19	TRBJ1-2	CASRPKGQQFNYGYTF	TGTGCCAGTAGGCCCAAGGGACAGCAGTTCAACTATGGCTACACCTTC
-	-	TRBV6-5	TRBJ1-1	CASSYGSGVTEAFF	TGTGCCAGCAGTTACGGTTCGGGAGTGACTGAAGCTTTCTTT
-	-	TRBV24-1	TRBJ1-5	CATSDIHAGPGQPQHF	TGTGCCACCAGTGACATTCACGCAGGGCCAGGCCAGCCCCAGCATTTT
-	TRBD1	TRBV5-1	TRBJ2-3	CASSLAQGRPDTQYF	TGCGCCAGCAGCTTGGCACAGGGGAGACCGGATACGCAGTATTTT
-	TRBD1	TRBV7-8	TRBJ2-1	CASSRGDRQYNEQFF	TGTGCCAGCAGCCGAGGGGACAGGCAGTACAATGAGCAGTTCTTC
once	TRBD2	TRBV7-3	TRBJ2-1	CASSSTSGGNNEQFF	TGTGCCAGCAGCTCGACTAGCGGGGGGAACAATGAGCAGTTCTTC
-	-	TRBV5-1	TRBJ2-2	CASSTSGVNTGELFF	TGCGCCAGCAGCACGAGTGGAGTAAACACCGGGGAGCTGTTTTTT
many	-	TRBV18	TRBJ1-3	CASSPSQALSGNTIYF	TGTGCCAGCTCACCATCACAGGCTCTCTCTGGAAACACCATATATTTT
few	-	TRBV7-9	TRBJ1-1	CASSLGTENTEAFF	TGTGCCAGCAGCTTAGGGACAGAGAACACTGAAGCTTTCTTT
-	-	TRBV27	TRBJ2-3	CASLYQGRPTDTQYF	TGTGCCAGCCTTTATCAGGGGCGACCAACAGATACGCAGTATTTT
-	TRBD1	TRBV6-2/TRBV6-3	TRBJ1-5	CASSIVTGGMFSNQPQHF	TGTGCCAGCAGTATCGTAACAGGGGGCATGTTTAGCAATCAGCCCCAGCATTTT
-	TRBD1	TRBV9	TRBJ1-1	CASSVGAGGNTEAFF	TGTGCCAGCAGCGTAGGGGCAGGGGGTAACACTGAAGCTTTCTTT
-	-	TRBV12-3/TRBV12-4	TRBJ1-1	CASGIKRDTEAFF	TGTGCCAGCGGCATAAAGAGGGACACTGAAGCTTTCTTT
-	-	TRBV19	TRBJ2-7	CASSFDSSYEQYF	TGTGCCAGTAGTTTCGATAGCTCCTACGAGCAGTACTTC
few	-	TRBV19	TRBJ1-1	CASTDTPNTEAFF	TGTGCCAGTACGGACACGCCGAACACTGAAGCTTTCTTT
-	TRBD1	TRBV5-1	TRBJ2-7	CASSLGTAFSYEQYF	TGCGCCAGCAGCCTAGGGACAGCCTTTTCCTACGAGCAGTACTTC
once	TRBD1	TRBV24-1	TRBJ1-5	CATSAGTGGIGAQHF	TGTGCCACCAGTGCCGGGACAGGGGGGATCGGGGCCCAGCATTTT
-	TRBD1	TRBV9	TRBJ1-1	CASSLGQANTEAFF	TGTGCCAGCAGCCTGGGACAGGCGAACACTGAAGCTTTCTTT
few	TRBD1	TRBV27	TRBJ2-1	CASSSGTASYNEQFF	TGTGCCAGCAGTTCCGGGACAGCCTCCTACAATGAGCAGTTCTTC
few	TRBD1	TRBV7-9	TRBJ2-5	CASSLGQHLQETQYF	TGTGCCAGCAGCTTGGGACAGCACCTTCAAGAGACCCAGTACTTC
-	-	TRBV6-1	TRBJ1-5	CASSGEGRLDNQPQHF	TGTGCCAGCAGTGGGGAGGGACGGTTGGACAATCAGCCCCAGCATTTT
once	TRBD1	TRBV7-9	TRBJ1-6	CASSFTRTGGVSPLHF	TGTGCCAGCAGCTTTACCCGGACAGGGGGCGTGTCACCCCTCCACTTT
-	TRBD1	TRBV5-4	TRBJ1-6	CASSFQGEIGSPLHF	TGTGCCAGCAGCTTCCAGGGGGAAATTGGTTCACCCCTCCACTTT
-	TRBD1	TRBV7-2	TRBJ1-6	CASSLGGTGWNSPLHF	TGTGCCAGCAGCTTAGGGGGGACAGGGTGGAATTCACCCCTCCACTTT
-	-	TRBV5-1	TRBJ2-1	CASSLVVSAIINEQFF	TGCGCCAGCAGCTTGGTCGTGTCAGCGATCATCAATGAGCAGTTCTTC
-	-	TRBV4-1	TRBJ1-5	CASSQESGVSNQPQHF	TGCGCCAGCAGCCAAGAATCCGGAGTCAGCAATCAGCCCCAGCATTTT
few	TRBD1	TRBV10-3	TRBJ1-1	CAIGQGNTEAFF	TGTGCCATTGGACAGGGGAACACTGAAGCTTTCTTT
-	TRBD1	TRBV6-1	TRBJ2-1	CASSERGGNQGYNEQFF	TGTGCCAGCAGTGAACGAGGGGGCAACCAGGGGTACAATGAGCAGTTCTTC
-	TRBD1	TRBV5-1	TRBJ2-7	CASSPPGTGDEQYF	TGCGCCAGCAGCCCTCCCGGGACAGGGGACGAGCAGTACTTC
-	-	TRBV5-1	TRBJ2-3	CASTVGSSTDTQYF	TGCGCCAGCACGGTCGGTTCTAGCACAGATACGCAGTATTTT
-	TRBD1	TRBV5-6	TRBJ2-1	CASSLGTGSPYNEQFF	TGTGCCAGCAGCTTAGGGACAGGGTCCCCCTACAATGAGCAGTTCTTC